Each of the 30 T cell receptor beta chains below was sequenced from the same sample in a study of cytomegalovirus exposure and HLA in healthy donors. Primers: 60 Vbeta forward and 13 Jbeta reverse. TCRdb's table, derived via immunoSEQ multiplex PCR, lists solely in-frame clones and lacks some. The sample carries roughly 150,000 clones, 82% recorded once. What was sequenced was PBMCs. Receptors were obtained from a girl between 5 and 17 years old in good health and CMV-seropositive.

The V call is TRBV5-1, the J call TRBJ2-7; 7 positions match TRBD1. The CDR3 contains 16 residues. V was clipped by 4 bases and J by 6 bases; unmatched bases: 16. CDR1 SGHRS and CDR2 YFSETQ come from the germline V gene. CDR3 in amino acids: CASSGVQGQPGLEQYF. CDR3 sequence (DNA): TGCGCCAGCAGCGGGGTACAGGGGCAACCGGGGCTCGAGCAGTACTTC.

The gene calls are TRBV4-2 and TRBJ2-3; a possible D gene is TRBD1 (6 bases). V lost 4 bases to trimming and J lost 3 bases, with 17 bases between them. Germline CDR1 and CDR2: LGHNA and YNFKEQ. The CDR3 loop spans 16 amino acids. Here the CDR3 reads CASSRGGNRVTDTQYF. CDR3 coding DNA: TGTGCCAGCAGCCGAGGGGGAAACAGGGTGACAGATACGCAGTATTTT.

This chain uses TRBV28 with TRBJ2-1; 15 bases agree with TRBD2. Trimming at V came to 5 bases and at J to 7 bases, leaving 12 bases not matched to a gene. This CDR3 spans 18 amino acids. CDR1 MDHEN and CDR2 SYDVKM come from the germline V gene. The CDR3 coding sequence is TGTGCCAGCAGTCGAGGACTAGCGGGAGGGCCTAGGGGGAATGAGCAGTTCTTC. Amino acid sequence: CASSRGLAGGPRGNEQFF.

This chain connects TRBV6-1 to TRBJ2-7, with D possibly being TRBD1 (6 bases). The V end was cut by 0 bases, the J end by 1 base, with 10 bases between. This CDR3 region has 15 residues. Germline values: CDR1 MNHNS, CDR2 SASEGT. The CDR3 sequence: CASSEAVGASYEQYF. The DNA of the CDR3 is TGTGCCAGCAGTGAAGCGGTGGGGGCGTCCTACGAGCAGTACTTC.

CDR3 amino acids: CASSLYEGVRNQPQHF. The CDR3 region has the DNA TGTGCCAGCAGCTTATATGAGGGGGTGAGAAATCAGCCCCAGCATTTT. The chain has TRBV7-8 and TRBJ1-5, with D possibly TRBD1 on 6 matching bases. Per the germline V gene, CDR1 is SGHVS and CDR2 is FQNEAQ. The CDR3 covers 16 residues. Trimming took off 2 bases at V and 4 bases at J, with 15 bases between the two ends.

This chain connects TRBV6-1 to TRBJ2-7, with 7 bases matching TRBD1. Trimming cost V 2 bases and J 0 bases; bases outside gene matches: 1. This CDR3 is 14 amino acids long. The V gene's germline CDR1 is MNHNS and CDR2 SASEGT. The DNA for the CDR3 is TGTGCCAGCAGTGAAAGGGACAGCTCCTACGAGCAGTACTTC. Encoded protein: CASSERDSSYEQYF.

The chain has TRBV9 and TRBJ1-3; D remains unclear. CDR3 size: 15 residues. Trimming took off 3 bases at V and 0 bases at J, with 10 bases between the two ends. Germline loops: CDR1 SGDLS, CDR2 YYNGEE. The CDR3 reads CASSEQVSSGNTIYF. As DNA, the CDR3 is TGTGCCAGCAGCGAGCAGGTCAGCTCTGGAAACACCATATATTTT.

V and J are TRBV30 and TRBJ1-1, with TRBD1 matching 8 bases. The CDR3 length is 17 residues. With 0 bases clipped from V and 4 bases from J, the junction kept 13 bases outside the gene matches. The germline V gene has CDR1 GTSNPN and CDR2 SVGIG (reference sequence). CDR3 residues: CAWSVLSGGLGGTEAFF. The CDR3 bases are TGTGCCTGGAGTGTACTGTCAGGGGGCCTGGGTGGCACTGAAGCTTTCTTT.

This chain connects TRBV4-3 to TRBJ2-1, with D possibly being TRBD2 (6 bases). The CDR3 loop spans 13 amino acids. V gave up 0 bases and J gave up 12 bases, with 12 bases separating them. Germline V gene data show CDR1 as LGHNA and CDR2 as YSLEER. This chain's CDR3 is CASSQDRGLPQFF. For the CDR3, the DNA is TGCGCCAGCAGCCAAGATCGGGGACTGCCGCAGTTCTTC.

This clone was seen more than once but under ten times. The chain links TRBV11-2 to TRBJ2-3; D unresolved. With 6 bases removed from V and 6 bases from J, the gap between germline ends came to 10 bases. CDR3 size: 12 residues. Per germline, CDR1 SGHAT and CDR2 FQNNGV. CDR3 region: CASRPNWDTQYF. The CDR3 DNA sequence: TGTGCCAGCAGACCGAACTGGGATACGCAGTATTTT.

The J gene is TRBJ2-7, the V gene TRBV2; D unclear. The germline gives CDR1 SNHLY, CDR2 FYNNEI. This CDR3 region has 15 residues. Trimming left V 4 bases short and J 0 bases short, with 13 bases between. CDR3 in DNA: TGTGCCAGCAGTGTGCTTACAGCTCTCTCCTACGAGCAGTACTTC. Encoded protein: CASSVLTALSYEQYF.

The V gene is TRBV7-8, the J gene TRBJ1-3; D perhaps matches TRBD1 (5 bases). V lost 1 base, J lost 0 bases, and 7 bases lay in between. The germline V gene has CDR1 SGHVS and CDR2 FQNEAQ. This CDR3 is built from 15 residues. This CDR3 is CASSLDGGSGNTIYF. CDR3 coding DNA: TGTGCCAGCAGCTTAGACGGGGGCTCTGGAAACACCATATATTTT.

Here the CDR3 reads CASSARLAGVTEQYF. The CDR3 nucleotides read TGTGCCAGCAGTGCTCGACTAGCGGGAGTAACCGAGCAGTACTTC. The J gene is TRBJ2-7, the V gene TRBV2, with 12 bases aligning to TRBD2. Germline CDR1 is SNHLY and CDR2 is FYNNEI. V was pared by 4 bases and J by 6 bases, with 7 bases of the junction left unmatched. The CDR3 contains 15 residues.

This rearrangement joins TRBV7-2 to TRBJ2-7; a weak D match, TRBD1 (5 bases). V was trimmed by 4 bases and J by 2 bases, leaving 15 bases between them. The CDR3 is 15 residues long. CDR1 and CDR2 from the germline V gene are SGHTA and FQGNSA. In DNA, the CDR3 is TGTGCCAGCAGCTCACGTTCGACAGCAACCTACGAGCAGTACTTC. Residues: CASSSRSTATYEQYF.

The CDR3 reads CASSLGTSVGANVLTF. The CDR3 DNA reads TGTGCCAGCAGCTTGGGGACTAGCGTTGGGGCCAACGTCCTGACTTTC. The chain combines TRBV5-6 with TRBJ2-6; 9 bases agree with TRBD2. V shed 0 bases, J shed 3 bases, and the junction held 1 base outside the gene matches. This CDR3 region has 16 residues. Germline V gene data show CDR1 as SGHDT and CDR2 as YYEEEE.

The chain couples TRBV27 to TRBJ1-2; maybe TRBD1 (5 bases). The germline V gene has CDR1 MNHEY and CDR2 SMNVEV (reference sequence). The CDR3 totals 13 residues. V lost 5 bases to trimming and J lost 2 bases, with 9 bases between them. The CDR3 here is CASSQRQNYGYTF. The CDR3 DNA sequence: TGTGCCAGCAGTCAGAGACAGAACTATGGCTACACCTTC.

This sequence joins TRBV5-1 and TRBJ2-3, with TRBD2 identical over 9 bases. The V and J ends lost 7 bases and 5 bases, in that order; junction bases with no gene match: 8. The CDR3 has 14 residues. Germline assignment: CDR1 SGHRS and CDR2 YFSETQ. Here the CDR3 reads CASYSGGQKDTQYF. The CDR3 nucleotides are TGCGCCAGCTATAGCGGGGGACAGAAAGATACGCAGTATTTT.

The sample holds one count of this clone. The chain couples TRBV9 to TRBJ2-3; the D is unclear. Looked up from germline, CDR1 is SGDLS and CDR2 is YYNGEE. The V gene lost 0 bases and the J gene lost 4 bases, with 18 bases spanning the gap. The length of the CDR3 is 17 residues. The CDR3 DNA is TGTGCCAGCAGCGTAGACCCTAGTTTAAGGTCCCCAGATACGCAGTATTTT. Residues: CASSVDPSLRSPDTQYF.

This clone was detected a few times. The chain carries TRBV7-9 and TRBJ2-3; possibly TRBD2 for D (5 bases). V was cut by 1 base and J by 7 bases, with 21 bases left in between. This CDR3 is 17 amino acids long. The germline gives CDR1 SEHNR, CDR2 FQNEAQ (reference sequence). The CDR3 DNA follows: TGTGCCAGCAGCTTAGATGGTCTAGCCCCCGGCCTGAATACGCAGTATTTT. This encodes CASSLDGLAPGLNTQYF.

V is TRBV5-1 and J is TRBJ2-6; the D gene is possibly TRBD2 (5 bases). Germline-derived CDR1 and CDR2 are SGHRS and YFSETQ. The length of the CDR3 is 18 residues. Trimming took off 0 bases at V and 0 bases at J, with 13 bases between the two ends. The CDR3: CASSLEGEGYSGANVLTF. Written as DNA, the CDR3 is TGCGCCAGCAGCTTGGAGGGTGAGGGTTACTCTGGGGCCAACGTCCTGACTTTC. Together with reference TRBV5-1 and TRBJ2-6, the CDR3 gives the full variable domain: KAGVTQTPRYLIKTRGQQVTLSCSPISGHRSVSWYQQTPGQGLQFLFEYFSETQRNKGNFPGRFSGRQFSNSRSEMNVSTLELGDSALYLCASSLEGEGYSGANVLTFGAGSRLTVL.

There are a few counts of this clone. The CDR3 here is CATSRAPSGTYNEQFF. The CDR3 nucleotides are TGTGCCACCAGCAGAGCTCCCAGCGGAACTTACAATGAGCAGTTCTTC. The V call is TRBV15, the J call TRBJ2-1; D might be TRBD2 (5 bases). The CDR3 is 16 amino acids. Trimming stripped 1 base from V and 4 bases from J, with 14 bases between. The germline V gene has CDR1 LNHNV and CDR2 YYDKDF (reference sequence).

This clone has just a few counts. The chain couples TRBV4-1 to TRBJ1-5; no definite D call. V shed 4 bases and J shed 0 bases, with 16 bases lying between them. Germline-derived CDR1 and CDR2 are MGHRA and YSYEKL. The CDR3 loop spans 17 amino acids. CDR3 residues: CASSPLGGWLSNQPQHF. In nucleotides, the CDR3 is TGCGCCAGCAGCCCGCTGGGAGGGTGGCTTAGCAATCAGCCCCAGCATTTT.

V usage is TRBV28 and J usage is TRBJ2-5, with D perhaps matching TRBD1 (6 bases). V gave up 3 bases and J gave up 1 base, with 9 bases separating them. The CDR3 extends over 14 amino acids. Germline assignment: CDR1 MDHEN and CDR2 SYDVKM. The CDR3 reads CASSLMGAQETQYF. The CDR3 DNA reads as TGTGCCAGCAGTTTGATGGGGGCCCAAGAGACCCAGTACTTC.

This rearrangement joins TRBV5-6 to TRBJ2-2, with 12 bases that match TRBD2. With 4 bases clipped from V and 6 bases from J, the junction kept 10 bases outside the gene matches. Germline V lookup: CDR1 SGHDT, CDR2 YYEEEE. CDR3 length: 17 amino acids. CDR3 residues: CASSIAPSGGAPGELFF. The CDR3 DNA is TGTGCCAGCAGCATCGCGCCTAGCGGGGGGGCCCCCGGGGAGCTGTTTTTT.

The CDR3, as DNA: TGTGCCAGTAGTATAGCGGGGACAGTTTCCTACGAGCAGTACTTC. Translation gives CASSIAGTVSYEQYF. J is TRBJ2-7 and V is TRBV19; TRBD1 agrees at 7 bases. The germline gives CDR1 LNHDA, CDR2 SQIVND (reference sequence). The CDR3 sequence is 15 residues long. Losses at the gene ends were 1 base for V and 1 base for J; bases not matched to a gene: 4.

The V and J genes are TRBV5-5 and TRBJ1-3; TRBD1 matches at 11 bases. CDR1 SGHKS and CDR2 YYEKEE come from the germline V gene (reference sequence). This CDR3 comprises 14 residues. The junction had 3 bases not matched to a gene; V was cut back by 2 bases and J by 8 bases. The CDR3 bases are TGTGCCAGCAGCTTTCCGGGACAGGGGGACACCATATATTTT. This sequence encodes CASSFPGQGDTIYF.

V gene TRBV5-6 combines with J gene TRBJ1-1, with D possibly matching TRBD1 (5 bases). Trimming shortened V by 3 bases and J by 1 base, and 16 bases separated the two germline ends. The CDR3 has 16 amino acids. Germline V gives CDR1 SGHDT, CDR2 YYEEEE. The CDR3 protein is CASSSGTPAGNTEAFF. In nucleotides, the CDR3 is TGTGCCAGCAGCTCAGGGACTCCTGCGGGGAACACTGAAGCTTTCTTT.

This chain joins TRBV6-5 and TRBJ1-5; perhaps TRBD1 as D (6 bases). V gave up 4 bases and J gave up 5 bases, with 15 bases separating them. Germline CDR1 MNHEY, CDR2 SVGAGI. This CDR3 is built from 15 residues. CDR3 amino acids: CASSFSHRVDQPQHF. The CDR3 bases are TGTGCCAGCAGTTTTTCGCACAGGGTCGATCAGCCCCAGCATTTT.

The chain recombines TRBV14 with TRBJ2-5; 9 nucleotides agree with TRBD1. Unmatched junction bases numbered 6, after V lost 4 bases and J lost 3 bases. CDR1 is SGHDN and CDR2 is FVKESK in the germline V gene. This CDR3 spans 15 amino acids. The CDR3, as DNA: TGTGCCAGCAGCCCTTCACAGGGGGCGGAAGAGACCCAGTACTTC. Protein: CASSPSQGAEETQYF.

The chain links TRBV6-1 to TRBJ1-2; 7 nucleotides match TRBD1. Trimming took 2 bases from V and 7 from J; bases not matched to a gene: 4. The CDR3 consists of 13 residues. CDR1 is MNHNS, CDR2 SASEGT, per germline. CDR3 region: CASSEQGVGGYTF. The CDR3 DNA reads TGTGCCAGCAGTGAACAGGGGGTGGGTGGCTACACCTTC.